What follows are 28 T cell receptor beta chains derived from one specimen sequenced in a study of T cells after yellow fever vaccination. TCRdb redid the calling of the 5' RACE reads with MiXCR, one entry per CDR3 protein. Counted here are 300,000 to 400,000 distinct CDR3 sequences, about 10% occurring once; the ten biggest clones make up 3% to 3.5%. This sample comprised CD4+ T cells sorted from PBMCs, obtained 45 days after the yellow fever booster vaccination. All receptors come from a man younger than 35 who received the YFV17D yellow fever vaccine.

This clonotype has more than one count but fewer than ten. This chain uses TRBV29-1 with TRBJ2-1, with TRBD2 as a possible D gene (7 bases). The germline CDR1 and CDR2 sequences are SQVTM and ANQGSEA. V lost 8 bases and J lost 5, with 16 bases in between. The CDR3 has 13 residues. The chain's CDR3 is CSSLGGGNNEQFF. In nucleotides, the CDR3 is TGCAGCTCCCTGGGAGGGGGAAACAATGAGCAGTTCTTC.

This clonotype was detected many times. The V call is TRBV20-1, the J call TRBJ2-5; D call uncertain. Between the trimmed V and J ends, which lost 0 bases and 3 bases, there was a span of 5 bases. Germline CDR1 and CDR2: DFQATT and SNEGSKA (reference sequence). The CDR3 extends over 12 amino acids. CDR3 region: CSARELEETQYF. DNA of the CDR3: TGCAGTGCTAGAGAGCTAGAAGAGACCCAGTACTTC.

In its sample, this clonotype was seen many times. The chain uses TRBV7-3 and TRBJ2-2; 11 bases fit TRBD2. This CDR3 is 17 amino acids long. After removal of 4 bases from V and 1 base from J, the junction contained 5 bases not matched to a gene. Germline V CDR1 and CDR2: SGHTA, FQGTGA. CDR3 amino acids: CASSSGLAGGNTGELFF. The CDR3 DNA reads TGTGCCAGCAGCTCCGGGCTAGCGGGGGGGAACACCGGGGAGCTGTTTTTT.

The rearrangement joins TRBV5-6 to TRBJ2-5; tentatively, D is TRBD2 (5 bases). The CDR3 sequence is 14 residues long. Germline assignment: CDR1 SGHDT and CDR2 YYEEEE. V was pared by 4 bases and J by 1 base, with 11 bases between. Written as DNA, the CDR3 is TGTGCCAGCAGCCCGGCGGGTACCCAAGAGACCCAGTACTTC. Protein: CASSPAGTQETQYF.

The rearrangement links TRBV11-2 to TRBJ2-2; D gene unclear. This CDR3 contains 12 residues. V lost 1 base and J 7 bases, leaving 4 bases between the germline ends. Germline CDR1 is SGHAT and CDR2 is FQNNGV. CDR3 loop: CASSLGLGELFF. For the CDR3, the DNA is TGTGCCAGCAGCTTAGGCCTCGGGGAGCTGTTTTTT.

This clonotype appeared many times. The chain uses TRBV15 and TRBJ2-5, with TRBD2 identical over 12 bases. CDR3 length: 17 amino acids. Trimming cost V 3 bases and J 5 bases; bases outside gene matches: 10. Germline V lookup: CDR1 LNHNV, CDR2 YYDKDF (reference sequence). The CDR3 DNA reads as TGTGCCACCAGCAGCTCCCTAGCGGGGGGGCCGTGGGAGACCCAGTACTTC. Translating gives CATSSSLAGGPWETQYF.

This clonotype was found a few times. The genes are TRBV7-3 and TRBJ2-3; D is unresolved. CDR1 SGHTA and CDR2 FQGTGA come from the germline V gene. The CDR3 has 13 amino acids. V gave up 0 bases and J gave up 4 bases, with 5 bases separating them. The CDR3 region is CASSLTGPDTQYF. CDR3 DNA: TGTGCCAGCAGCTTAACAGGGCCAGATACGCAGTATTTT. Supplemented by reference TRBV7-3 and TRBJ2-3, the full variable domain reads GAGVSQTPSNKVTEKGKYVELRCDPISGHTALYWYRQSLGQGPEFLIYFQGTGAADDSGLPNDRFFAVRPEGSVSTLKIQRTERGDSAVYLCASSLTGPDTQYFGPGTRLTVL.

The V gene is TRBV6-5, the J gene TRBJ2-5, with D possibly being TRBD2 (6 bases). The CDR3 consists of 14 residues. Between the trimmed V and J ends, which lost 0 bases and 2 bases, there was a span of 7 bases. Germline assignment: CDR1 MNHEY and CDR2 SVGAGI. The CDR3 coding sequence is TGTGCCAGCAGTTACTCTAGCGGTCAAGAGACCCAGTACTTC. Translated, it gives CASSYSSGQETQYF.

The sample holds a few counts of this clonotype. The chain joins TRBV5-1 to TRBJ2-3; 9 bases are shared with TRBD1. The CDR3 extends over 16 amino acids. Trimming at V came to 2 bases and at J to 3 bases, leaving 7 bases not matched to a gene. CDR1 and CDR2 from the germline V gene are SGHRS and YFSETQ. The CDR3 protein is CASSFAGTGKTDTQYF. The CDR3 nucleotides read TGCGCCAGCAGCTTCGCCGGGACAGGGAAAACAGATACGCAGTATTTT.

The table lists this clonotype with a few counts. The chain is built from TRBV6-5 and TRBJ2-1; the match to TRBD2 covers 11 bases. The CDR3 spans 16 residues. The V segment lost 3 bases and the J segment 5 bases; nucleotides outside the gene matches: 6. The germline CDR1 and CDR2 sequences are MNHEY and SVGAGI. CDR3 in DNA: TGTGCCAGCAGTTATCTAGCGGGGGGTCAAAACAATGAGCAGTTCTTC. Its translation: CASSYLAGGQNNEQFF.

The sample holds many counts of this clonotype. The chain uses TRBV7-2 and TRBJ1-2, with D unclear. Trimming cost V 1 base and J 8 bases, with 8 bases left between them. Germline values: CDR1 SGHTA, CDR2 FQGNSA. The CDR3 has 12 residues. The CDR3 here is CASSLGPGGYTF. CDR3 DNA: TGTGCCAGCAGCTTAGGCCCGGGCGGCTACACCTTC. Combining the CDR3 with reference TRBV7-2 and TRBJ1-2 gives the whole variable domain GAGVSQSPSNKVTEKGKDVELRCDPISGHTALYWYRQSLGQGLEFLIYFQGNSAPDKSGLPSDRFSAERTGGSVSTLTIQRTQQEDSAVYLCASSLGPGGYTFGSGTRLTVV.

This clonotype occurred many times. V is TRBV9 and J is TRBJ2-2; D unresolved. This CDR3 comprises 13 residues. Trimming cost V 7 bases and J 0 bases, with 7 bases left between them. Germline values: CDR1 SGDLS, CDR2 YYNGEE. CDR3 in DNA: TGTGCCAGCCGGACGGCGAACACCGGGGAGCTGTTTTTT. This sequence encodes CASRTANTGELFF.

This clonotype has at least ten counts. V usage is TRBV9 and J usage is TRBJ2-7, with D possibly being TRBD2 (5 bases). V lost 1 base and J lost 3, with 35 bases in between. The CDR3 length is 22 residues. The V gene's germline CDR1 is SGDLS and CDR2 YYNGEE. The CDR3 sequence: CASSVWDRFFGQRILRDYEQYF. The CDR3, as DNA: TGTGCCAGCAGCGTATGGGATCGTTTTTTCGGGCAGCGGATCCTCAGAGACTACGAGCAGTACTTC. The full variable domain, in which reference TRBV9 and TRBJ2-7 provide the parts outside the CDR3, is DSGVTQTPKHLITATGQRVTLRCSPRSGDLSVYWYQQSLDQGLQFLIQYYNGEERAKGNILERFSAQQFPDLHSELNLSSLELGDSALYFCASSVWDRFFGQRILRDYEQYFGPGTRLTVT.

V usage is TRBV18 and J usage is TRBJ1-1, with 11 positions matching TRBD1. Germline CDR1 and CDR2: KGHSH and LQKENI. V shed 4 bases and J 4 bases; nucleotides not matched to a gene: 11. There are 17 residues in the CDR3. The DNA for the CDR3 is TGTGCCAGCTCACGGCCACCGGGACAGGGGGGGTCCACTGAAGCTTTCTTT. Its translation: CASSRPPGQGGSTEAFF.

In this sample, this clonotype turned up many times. The rearrangement joins TRBV6-6 to TRBJ1-2; TRBD1 is a possible D gene (5 bases). CDR3 length: 14 amino acids. In germline, CDR1 is MNHNY, CDR2 SVGAGI (reference sequence). V was cut by 7 bases and J by 5 bases, with 17 bases left in between. The CDR3 here is CASNKRGGEYGYTF. The CDR3 DNA reads TGTGCCAGCAACAAACGCGGGGGGGAATATGGCTACACCTTC.

The chain carries TRBV5-1 and TRBJ2-1; the match to TRBD2 covers 8 bases. CDR1 SGHRS and CDR2 YFSETQ come from the germline V gene. There are 15 residues in the CDR3. V was clipped by 0 bases and J by 6 bases; unmatched bases: 5. The CDR3 region has the DNA TGCGCCAGCAGCTTGGGACCGGGGGGGGTCAATGAGCAGTTCTTC. It specifies CASSLGPGGVNEQFF.

This clonotype was found many times. This chain links TRBV5-6 with TRBJ2-3, with 7 bases lining up with TRBD2. The V and J ends lost 4 bases and 1 base, in that order; junction bases with no gene match: 6. CDR3 size: 15 residues. The germline V gene has CDR1 SGHDT and CDR2 YYEEEE. This chain's CDR3 is CASSPIAGRTDTQYF. The CDR3, as DNA: TGTGCCAGCAGCCCGATAGCGGGCCGCACAGATACGCAGTATTTT.

This clonotype was picked up a small number of times. V gene TRBV6-6 combines with J gene TRBJ2-7; maybe TRBD1 (6 bases). The V gene's germline CDR1 is MNHNY and CDR2 SVGAGI (reference sequence). The CDR3 contains 15 residues. Trimming pared 6 bases from V and 3 bases from J, leaving 18 bases between. The CDR3 here is CASRLSGTPYYEQYF. CDR3 coding DNA: TGTGCCAGCAGACTTTCCGGGACACCCTACTACGAGCAGTACTTC.

This clonotype was seen only a few times. The chain combines TRBV20-1 with TRBJ1-2; 8 bases are a match to TRBD1. Germline lookup yields CDR1 DFQATT and CDR2 SNEGSKA (reference sequence). The CDR3 extends over 14 amino acids. Germline trimming cut 2 bases from V and 8 bases from J; bases unmatched to any gene: 10. CDR3 coding DNA: TGCAGTGCTAGACCAACGACAGGGGCCAGAGGCTACACCTTC. The encoded protein is CSARPTTGARGYTF.

The DNA of the CDR3 is TGTGCCAGCAGTCCCTCTGGGGGGCCAGAGACCCAGTACTTC. Translating it yields CASSPSGGPETQYF. This rearrangement joins TRBV2 to TRBJ2-5; perhaps D is TRBD1 or TRBD2 (6 bases each). Trimming removed 5 bases at V and 4 bases at J, with 14 bases between. The CDR3 has 14 residues. Germline loops: CDR1 SNHLY, CDR2 FYNNEI.

V usage is TRBV7-2 and J usage is TRBJ2-7, with D uncertain. Trimming left V 0 bases short and J 0 bases short, with 9 bases between. The CDR3 loop spans 15 amino acids. The V gene's germline CDR1 is SGHTA and CDR2 FQGNSA. CDR3 sequence: CASSLAPGRSYEQYF. In nucleotides, the CDR3 is TGTGCCAGCAGCTTAGCGCCAGGCCGCTCCTACGAGCAGTACTTC.

The V and J genes are TRBV7-2 and TRBJ1-2; TRBD1 matches at 8 bases. Germline CDR1 and CDR2: SGHTA and FQGNSA. Losses at the gene ends were 5 bases for V and 1 base for J; bases not matched to a gene: 6. The CDR3 runs to 15 residues. The CDR3 DNA follows: TGTGCCAGCAGCCTCCGGACAGGGCATAACTATGGCTACACCTTC. It codes for CASSLRTGHNYGYTF.

This chain joins TRBV11-3 and TRBJ2-1; 7 bases are a match to TRBD2. The germline V gene has CDR1 SGHNT and CDR2 YENEEA. V was clipped by 2 bases and J by 8 bases; unmatched bases: 6. The CDR3 runs to 14 residues. The CDR3 bases are TGTGCCAGCAGCTTAATGGGGGGGAACGATGAGCAGTTCTTC. It yields the protein CASSLMGGNDEQFF.

This clonotype was detected a few times. This chain links TRBV4-2 with TRBJ2-5; a weak D match, TRBD1 (5 bases). The CDR3 is made up of 16 amino acids. The V end was cut by 3 bases, the J end by 2 bases, with 16 bases between. Germline loops: CDR1 LGHNA, CDR2 YNFKEQ. CDR3 DNA sequence: TGTGCCAGCAGCCAGATAACCGGTAGGGGACAAGAGACCCAGTACTTC. Amino acids: CASSQITGRGQETQYF.

This clonotype was found many times. The chain recombines TRBV7-9 with TRBJ2-7; the D gene is possibly TRBD1 (6 bases). The CDR3 length is 14 residues. Trimming removed 4 bases at V and 6 bases at J, with 16 bases between. Germline-derived CDR1 and CDR2 are SEHNR and FQNEAQ (reference sequence). Here the CDR3 DNA reads TGTGCCAGCAGCTCTATAAGGGGGACCCTCGAGCAGTACTTC. It yields the protein CASSSIRGTLEQYF.

The chain is built from TRBV24-1 and TRBJ1-1; 7 nucleotides align to TRBD1. CDR1 is KGHDR, CDR2 SFDVKD, per germline. V was pared by 3 bases and J by 0 bases, with 6 bases of the junction left unmatched. CDR3 size: 16 residues. CDR3 residues: CATSDTPGQLNTEAFF. Here the CDR3 DNA reads TGTGCCACCAGTGATACCCCGGGACAGCTGAACACTGAAGCTTTCTTT.

Remarks on this clonotype: One junction end does not reproduce the germline sequence, and a read error may be involved. This rearrangement joins TRBV6-5 to TRBJ1-6, with TRBD1 matching 7 bases. CDR1 and CDR2 from the germline V gene are MNHEY and SVGAGI. The CDR3 runs 14 residues. The CDR3 DNA reads as TGTGTCAGCAGTTACAACAGGGGCGATTCACCCCTCCACTTT. Protein: CVSSYNRGDSPLHF.

This clonotype was seen at least ten times. This chain's CDR3 is CASSPRTRETQYF. The CDR3 DNA follows: TGTGCCAGCAGTCCTCGGACGCGGGAGACCCAGTACTTC. V gene TRBV27 combines with J gene TRBJ2-5; no firm D call. The length of the CDR3 is 13 residues. Germline lookup yields CDR1 MNHEY and CDR2 SMNVEV (reference sequence). With 5 bases removed from V and 5 bases from J, the gap between germline ends came to 12 bases.